This T cell receptor (beta chain) was recorded in a study of early T cells in non-severe SARS-CoV-2 infection. Study context: The chains were unpaired, and the sequenced material was bulk RNA from unsorted whole blood.

Individual cDNA molecules were tagged with unique molecular identifiers. MiXCR was run by TCRdb on the 5' RACE reads, yielding one entry per CDR3 protein. There are tens of thousands of distinct CDR3 sequences in the sample; under 15% occur only once, and about 6.1% lies in the top ten. Trimming shortened V by 0 bases and J by 5 bases, and 16 bases separated the two germline ends. CDR3 length: 16 residues. Germline V gene lookup returns CDR1 MNHNS and CDR2 SASEGT. The sequence derives from an adult who was a healthcare worker with PCR-confirmed SARS-CoV-2 infection or an uninfected control (not recorded which). Specimen: whole blood. V usage is TRBV6-1 and J usage is TRBJ2-5; possibly TRBD1 for D (6 bases). The CDR3, as DNA: TGTGCCAGCAGTGAAGCTCCGGGTCCTAGGGGGGAGACCCAGTACTTC. Its protein is CASSEAPGPRGETQYF.